This T cell receptor beta chain was found in a study of blood T cell repertoires in COVID-19. Across the whole study: T cells, B-cell-depleted T cells, or PBMCs supplied cDNA or gDNA.

Authors' analysis steps: Cell counts per sample came from amplifying reference gene primers. Generated by immunoSEQ multiplex PCR, the TCRdb table keeps only in-frame clones and is missing some. From that table come the V and J calls and clone size; the DNA was used to work out D and trimming. The sample includes fewer than 350,000 clones, roughly 88% of them seen just once. With V trimmed by 3 bases and J by 8 bases, 10 bases remained unmatched. The CDR3 spans 15 residues. The germline gives CDR1 LNHDA, CDR2 SQIVND (reference sequence). During active infection, Seattle patients enrolled and were then monitored through disease.

The chain uses TRBV19 and TRBJ1-1; 9 positions agree with TRBD1. Specimen: peripheral blood. This TCR was recovered from a woman aged 30 to 39 with COVID-19, enrolled during active disease. DNA of the CDR3: TGTGCCAGTAGTATCTCCGGGACAGGGACTTCAGAAGCTTTCTTT. As protein: CASSISGTGTSEAFF.